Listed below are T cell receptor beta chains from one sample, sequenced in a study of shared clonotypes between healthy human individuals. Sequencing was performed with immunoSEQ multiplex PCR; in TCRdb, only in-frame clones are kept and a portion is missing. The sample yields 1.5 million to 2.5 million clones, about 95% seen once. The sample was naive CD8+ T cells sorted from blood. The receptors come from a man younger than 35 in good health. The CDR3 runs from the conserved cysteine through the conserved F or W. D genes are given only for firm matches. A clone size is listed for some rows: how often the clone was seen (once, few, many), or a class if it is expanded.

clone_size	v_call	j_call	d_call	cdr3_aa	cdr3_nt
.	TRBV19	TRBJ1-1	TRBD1	CASNDRGMTEAFF	TGTGCCAGTAATGACAGGGGTATGACTGAAGCTTTCTTT
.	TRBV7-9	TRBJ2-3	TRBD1	CASSLAQGEDTQYF	TGTGCCAGCAGCTTAGCCCAGGGGGAAGATACGCAGTATTTT
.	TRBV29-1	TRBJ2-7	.	CSVEDLSGNYEQYF	TGCAGCGTTGAAGATCTTAGTGGCAACTACGAGCAGTACTTC
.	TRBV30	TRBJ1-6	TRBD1	CAWSGQGTSYNSPLHF	TGTGCCTGGAGCGGACAGGGGACATCCTATAATTCACCCCTCCACTTT
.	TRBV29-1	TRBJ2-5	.	CSVVGGWETQYF	TGCAGCGTTGTTGGGGGATGGGAGACCCAGTACTTC
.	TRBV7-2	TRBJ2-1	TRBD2	CASTTSAGGLSYNEQFF	TGTGCCAGCACCACTTCAGCGGGAGGCCTCTCCTACAATGAGCAGTTCTTC
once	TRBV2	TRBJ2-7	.	CASSEAATGNYEQYF	TGTGCCAGCAGTGAAGCAGCCACGGGGAACTACGAGCAGTACTTC
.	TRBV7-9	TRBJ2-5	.	CASSGKVVSEETQYF	TGTGCCAGCAGCGGAAAAGTTGTATCCGAGGAGACCCAGTACTTC
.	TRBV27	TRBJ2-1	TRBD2	CASSWGGGVYNEQFF	TGTGCCAGCAGTTGGGGCGGGGGGGTCTACAATGAGCAGTTCTTC
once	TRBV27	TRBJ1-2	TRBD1	CASRFTGTGDGYTF	TGTGCCAGCAGGTTTACCGGGACAGGCGATGGCTACACCTTC
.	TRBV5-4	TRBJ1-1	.	CASSLSGGPTEAFF	TGTGCCAGCAGCTTGTCCGGGGGCCCCACTGAAGCTTTCTTT
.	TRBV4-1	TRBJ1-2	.	CASSQVRTVLRDGYTF	TGCGCCAGCAGCCAAGTTCGGACGGTCCTCCGGGATGGCTACACCTTC
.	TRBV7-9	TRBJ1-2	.	CASSLGEGPYGYTF	TGTGCCAGCAGCTTAGGAGAGGGCCCGTATGGCTACACCTTC
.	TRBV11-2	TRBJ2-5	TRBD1	CASSLPGQAQQAQYF	TGTGCCAGCAGCTTACCGGGACAGGCCCAGCAGGCCCAGTACTTC
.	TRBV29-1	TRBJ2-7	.	CSVTHVTGSEQYF	TGCAGCGTTACCCACGTCACGGGGAGCGAGCAGTACTTC
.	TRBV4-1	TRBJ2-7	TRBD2	CASSQADSGTSSTYEQYF	TGCGCCAGCAGCCAAGCGGATTCCGGGACTAGCTCTACCTACGAGCAGTACTTC
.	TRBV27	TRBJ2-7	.	CASSHRPPYEQYF	TGTGCCAGCAGTCACCGACCCCCCTACGAGCAGTACTTC
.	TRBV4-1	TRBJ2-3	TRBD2	CASSLGASGRADRTDTQYF	TGCGCCAGCAGCCTTGGGGCTAGCGGGAGGGCCGACAGAACAGATACGCAGTATTTT
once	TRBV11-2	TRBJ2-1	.	CASSLGLDPSYNEQFF	TGTGCCAGCAGCTTAGGGCTAGACCCGTCCTACAATGAGCAGTTCTTC
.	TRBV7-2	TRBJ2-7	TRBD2	CASRFTSGGTYEQYF	TGTGCCAGCAGGTTTACTAGCGGGGGAACCTACGAGCAGTACTTC
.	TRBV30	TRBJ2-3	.	CAWSVRNTDTQYF	TGTGCCTGGAGTGTGCGGAACACAGATACGCAGTATTTT
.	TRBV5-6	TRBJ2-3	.	CASSLGRGTDTQYF	TGTGCCAGCAGCTTGGGAAGGGGGACAGATACGCAGTATTTT
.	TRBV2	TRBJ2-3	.	CASSEPGEPDTQYF	TGTGCCAGCAGTGAACCTGGGGAGCCAGATACGCAGTATTTT
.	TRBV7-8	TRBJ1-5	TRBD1	CASSRGQGADQPQHF	TGTGCCAGCAGCCGTGGACAGGGAGCGGATCAGCCCCAGCATTTT
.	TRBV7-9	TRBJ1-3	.	CASSPPDIIYF	TGCGCCAGCAGCCCTCCGGACATCATATATTTT
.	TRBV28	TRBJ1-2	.	CASSLGDGYTF	TGTGCCAGCAGTTTAGGGGACGGCTACACCTTC
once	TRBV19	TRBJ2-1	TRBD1	CASSTRPGQILNEQFF	TGTGCCAGTAGTACACGACCGGGACAGATTTTAAATGAGCAGTTCTTC
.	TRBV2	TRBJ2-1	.	CASSEIVGDNEQFF	TGTGCCAGCAGTGAAATCGTCGGGGACAATGAGCAGTTCTTC
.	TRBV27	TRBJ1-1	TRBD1	CASSWGGTGEAFF	TGTGCCAGCAGTTGGGGAGGGACAGGCGAAGCTTTCTTT
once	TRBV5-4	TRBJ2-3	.	CASSLAIGTADSF	TGTGCCAGCAGCTTGGCGATTGGGACTGCCGACAGTTTT
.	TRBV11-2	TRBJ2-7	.	CASSLESRRDFEQYF	TGTGCCAGCAGCTTAGAGTCCAGGAGGGATTTCGAGCAGTACTTC
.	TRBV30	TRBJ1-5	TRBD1	CAWSSGQGNQPQHF	TGTGCCTGGAGTTCTGGACAGGGCAATCAGCCCCAGCATTTT
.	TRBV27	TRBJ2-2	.	CASSQAGELFF	TGTGCCAGCAGCCAGGCGGGGGAGCTGTTTTTT
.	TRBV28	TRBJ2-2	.	CASQEYTGELFF	TGTGCCAGCCAGGAATACACCGGGGAGCTGTTTTTT
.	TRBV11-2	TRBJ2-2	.	CASSSAQDTGGELFF	TGTGCCAGCAGCTCAGCGCAGGACACGGGCGGGGAGCTGTTTTTT
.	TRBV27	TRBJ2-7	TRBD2	CASSFQAGGTYEQYF	TGTGCCAGCAGTTTTCAGGCGGGGGGGACCTACGAGCAGTACTTC
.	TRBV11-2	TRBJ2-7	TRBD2	CASSLWTSGSHDEQYF	TGTGCCAGCAGCCTGTGGACTAGCGGGAGTCACGACGAGCAGTACTTC
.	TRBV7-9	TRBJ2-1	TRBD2	CASSVGTSGGAYNEQFF	TGTGCCAGCAGCGTCGGGACTAGCGGGGGGGCCTACAATGAGCAGTTCTTC
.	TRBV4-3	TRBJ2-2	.	CASSQDLQGWAGELFF	TGCGCCAGCAGCCAAGATCTCCAGGGTTGGGCCGGGGAGCTGTTTTTT
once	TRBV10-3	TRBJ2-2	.	CAISVQANTGELFF	TGTGCCATCTCGGTACAGGCGAACACCGGGGAGCTGTTTTTT
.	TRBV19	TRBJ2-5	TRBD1	CASSIGGQGQETQYF	TGTGCCAGTAGTATAGGGGGACAGGGACAAGAGACCCAGTACTTC
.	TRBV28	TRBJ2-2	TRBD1	CASSLTGGTGELFF	TGTGCCAGCAGTTTGACAGGGGGCACCGGGGAGCTGTTTTTT
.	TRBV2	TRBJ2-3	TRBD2	CASIPGGAPDTQYF	TGTGCCAGCATACCGGGGGGAGCCCCAGATACGCAGTATTTT
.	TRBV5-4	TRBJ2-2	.	CASTKPTGGASGELFF	TGTGCCAGCACCAAACCAACCGGAGGGGCCTCCGGGGAGCTGTTTTTT
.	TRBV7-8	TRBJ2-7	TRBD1	CASSLDRSYEQYF	TGTGCCAGCAGCTTGGACAGGTCCTACGAGCAGTACTTC
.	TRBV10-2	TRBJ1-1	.	CASSEPMNTEAFF	TGCGCCAGCAGTGAGCCCATGAACACTGAAGCTTTCTTT
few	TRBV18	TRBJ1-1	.	CASSPQGTEAFF	TGTGCCAGCTCACCACAGGGCACTGAAGCTTTCTTT
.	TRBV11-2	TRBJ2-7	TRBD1	CASSFPGDRELSYEQYF	TGTGCCAGCAGCTTCCCTGGGGACAGGGAACTCTCCTACGAGCAGTACTTC
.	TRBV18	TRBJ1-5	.	CASSQDSNQPQHF	TGTGCCAGCTCACAGGATAGCAATCAGCCCCAGCATTTT
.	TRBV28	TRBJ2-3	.	CASSLGDTQYF	TGTGCCAGCAGTTTGGGGGATACGCAGTATTTT
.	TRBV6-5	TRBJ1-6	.	CASSYFQSSYNSPLHF	TGTGCCAGCAGTTACTTTCAGAGCTCCTATAATTCACCCCTCCACTTT
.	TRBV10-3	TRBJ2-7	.	CAISEAGHKPYEQYF	TGTGCCATCAGTGAGGCAGGACACAAACCCTACGAGCAGTACTTC
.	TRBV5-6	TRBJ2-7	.	CASSRDSRTYEQYF	TGTGCCAGCAGCCGGGACTCGCGCACCTACGAGCAGTACTTC
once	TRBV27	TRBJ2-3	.	CASRGWGAGVADTQYF	TGTGCCAGCAGAGGATGGGGGGCTGGGGTCGCAGATACGCAGTATTTT
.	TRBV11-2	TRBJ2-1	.	CASSLGRNAAAGEQFF	TGTGCCAGCAGCTTAGGTCGGAATGCGGCCGCGGGTGAGCAGTTCTTC
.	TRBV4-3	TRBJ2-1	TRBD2	CASSRTSGRDNEQFF	TGCGCCAGCAGCCGGACTAGCGGGAGGGACAATGAGCAGTTCTTC